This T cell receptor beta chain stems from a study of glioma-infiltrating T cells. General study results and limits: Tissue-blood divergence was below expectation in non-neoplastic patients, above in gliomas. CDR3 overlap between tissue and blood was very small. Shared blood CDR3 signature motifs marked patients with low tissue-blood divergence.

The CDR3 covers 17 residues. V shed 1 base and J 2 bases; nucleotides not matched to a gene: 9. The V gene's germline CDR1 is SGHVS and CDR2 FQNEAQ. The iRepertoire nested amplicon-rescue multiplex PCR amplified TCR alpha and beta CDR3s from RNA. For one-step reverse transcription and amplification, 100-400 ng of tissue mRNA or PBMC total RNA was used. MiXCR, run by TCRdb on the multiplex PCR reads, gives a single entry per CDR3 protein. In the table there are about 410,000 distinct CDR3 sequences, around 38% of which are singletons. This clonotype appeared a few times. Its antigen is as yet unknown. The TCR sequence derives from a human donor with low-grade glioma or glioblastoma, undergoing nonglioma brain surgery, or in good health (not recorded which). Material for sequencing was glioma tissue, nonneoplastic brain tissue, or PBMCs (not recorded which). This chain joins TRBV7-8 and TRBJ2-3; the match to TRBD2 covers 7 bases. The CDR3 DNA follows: TGTGCCAGCAGCTTAGAGCGGGAACTCGGTGTCACAGATACGCAGTATTTT. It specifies CASSLERELGVTDTQYF.